The rows below give T cell receptor beta chains drawn from one sample of a study of blood T cell repertoires in COVID-19. Method: immunoSEQ multiplex PCR; TCRdb's copy keeps in-frame clones and lacks some. Of approximately 89,000 clones listed, roughly 80% are singletons. Sequencing used peripheral blood. These receptors were collected from a human donor in a cohort sampled during active COVID-19. The CDR3 runs from the conserved cysteine through the conserved F or W. Fields, in order: clone size, J gene, D gene, V gene, CDR3 DNA, CDR3 protein. D genes are given only for firm matches. A row's size may be missing; if present it is once, few, many or a size class.

abundance: NA
j_gene: TRBJ2-1
d_gene: NA
v_gene: TRBV10-3
CDR3nt: TGTGCCATCAGGGAGAGCACCTCCTACAATGAGCAGTTCTTC
CDR3aa: CAIRESTSYNEQFF

abundance: NA
j_gene: TRBJ1-5
d_gene: TRBD1
v_gene: TRBV5-1
CDR3nt: TGCGCCAGCAGCTTGGGCAGGGGGGATAATCAGCCCCAGCATTTT
CDR3aa: CASSLGRGDNQPQHF

abundance: NA
j_gene: TRBJ1-5
d_gene: TRBD1
v_gene: TRBV27
CDR3nt: TGTGCCAGCAGTTTATCTTGGACAGGGGGCAATCAGCCCCAGCATTTT
CDR3aa: CASSLSWTGGNQPQHF

abundance: NA
j_gene: TRBJ2-2
d_gene: TRBD2
v_gene: TRBV18
CDR3nt: TGTGCCAGCTCACCGCGGAGTAGCGGGCGCACCGGGGAGCTGTTTTTT
CDR3aa: CASSPRSSGRTGELFF

abundance: NA
j_gene: TRBJ2-5
d_gene: TRBD1
v_gene: TRBV6-5
CDR3nt: TGTGCCAGCAGCCTGGGACAGTTACAAGAGACCCAGTACTTC
CDR3aa: CASSLGQLQETQYF

abundance: NA
j_gene: TRBJ1-1
d_gene: NA
v_gene: TRBV7-9
CDR3nt: TGTGCCAGCAGCCAGGGCGGGAGTTGGAGCACTGAAGCTTTCTTT
CDR3aa: CASSQGGSWSTEAFF

abundance: few
j_gene: TRBJ2-1
d_gene: NA
v_gene: TRBV24-1
CDR3nt: TGTGCCACCAGTGATGGGTTTAGCAGTGAGCAGTTCTTC
CDR3aa: CATSDGFSSEQFF

abundance: once
j_gene: TRBJ2-1
d_gene: TRBD2
v_gene: TRBV3-1/TRBV3-2
CDR3nt: TGTGCCAGCAGCCGGGGGGGGGATGAGCAGTTCTTC
CDR3aa: CASSRGGDEQFF

abundance: NA
j_gene: TRBJ1-1
d_gene: NA
v_gene: TRBV3-1/TRBV3-2
CDR3nt: TGTGCCAGCAGCCCAACAGAGAACACTGAAGCTTTCTTT
CDR3aa: CASSPTENTEAFF

abundance: NA
j_gene: TRBJ2-7
d_gene: TRBD2
v_gene: TRBV5-1
CDR3nt: TGCGCCAGCAGCCCAGCGGGGAGGGAAACCTACGAGCAGTACTTC
CDR3aa: CASSPAGRETYEQYF

abundance: NA
j_gene: TRBJ2-3
d_gene: TRBD1
v_gene: TRBV15
CDR3nt: TGTGCCACCAGCAGAGGTCAGGGGGCTTTCTTCACAGATACGCAGTATTTT
CDR3aa: CATSRGQGAFFTDTQYF

abundance: NA
j_gene: TRBJ2-7
d_gene: NA
v_gene: TRBV7-2
CDR3nt: TGTGCCAGCAGCTTCGGGACTCGATACGAGCAGTACTTC
CDR3aa: CASSFGTRYEQYF

abundance: once
j_gene: TRBJ2-5
d_gene: NA
v_gene: TRBV7-9
CDR3nt: TGTGCCAGCAGCTTGCGAGAGGCGGTCCAAGAGACCCAGTACTTC
CDR3aa: CASSLREAVQETQYF

abundance: NA
j_gene: TRBJ2-7
d_gene: NA
v_gene: TRBV6-5
CDR3nt: TGTGCCAGCAGCGACCGGGGATCCTACGAGCAGTACTTC
CDR3aa: CASSDRGSYEQYF

abundance: NA
j_gene: TRBJ2-2
d_gene: NA
v_gene: TRBV15
CDR3nt: TGTGCCACCAGACGCGGAAGCACCGGGGAGCTGTTTTTT
CDR3aa: CATRRGSTGELFF

abundance: NA
j_gene: TRBJ1-4
d_gene: TRBD1
v_gene: TRBV5-5
CDR3nt: TGTGCCAGCAGCAGGGGACAGGGAAATTGGCCGGCAACTAATGAAAAACTGTTTTTT
CDR3aa: CASSRGQGNWPATNEKLFF

abundance: NA
j_gene: TRBJ2-7
d_gene: NA
v_gene: TRBV21-1
CDR3nt: TGTGCCAGCAGCAAAGCCGTGTACGAGCAGTACTTC
CDR3aa: CASSKAVYEQYF

abundance: NA
j_gene: TRBJ2-7
d_gene: TRBD2
v_gene: TRBV6-5
CDR3nt: TGTGCCAGCAGTTACGCGACTAGCGACTACGAGCAGTACTTC
CDR3aa: CASSYATSDYEQYF

abundance: NA
j_gene: TRBJ1-2
d_gene: TRBD1
v_gene: TRBV19
CDR3nt: TGTGCCAGTACCCGAGGACAGGGGAACTATGGCTACACCTTC
CDR3aa: CASTRGQGNYGYTF

abundance: NA
j_gene: TRBJ2-7
d_gene: NA
v_gene: TRBV3-1/TRBV3-2
CDR3nt: TGTGCCAGCAGCCAAGAGGGTGCGGGACCTTCCCACGAGCAGTACTTC
CDR3aa: CASSQEGAGPSHEQYF

abundance: once
j_gene: TRBJ1-1
d_gene: NA
v_gene: TRBV2
CDR3nt: TGTGCCAGCAGTGAAGCTCCGGGGGTTATCGCTGAAGCTTTCTTT
CDR3aa: CASSEAPGVIAEAFF

abundance: NA
j_gene: TRBJ2-2
d_gene: NA
v_gene: TRBV19
CDR3nt: TGTGCCAGTAGTATCGAACAGGGAACCGGGGAGCTGTTTTTT
CDR3aa: CASSIEQGTGELFF

abundance: NA
j_gene: TRBJ1-5
d_gene: NA
v_gene: TRBV28
CDR3nt: TGTGCCAGCAGTTTAACGGCAGGCGTAAATCAGCCCCAGCATTTT
CDR3aa: CASSLTAGVNQPQHF

abundance: NA
j_gene: TRBJ1-5
d_gene: TRBD1
v_gene: TRBV7-2
CDR3nt: TGTGCCAGCAGCCCCAGACAGGGTAGTCAGCCCCAGCATTTT
CDR3aa: CASSPRQGSQPQHF

abundance: once
j_gene: TRBJ2-1
d_gene: NA
v_gene: TRBV7-2
CDR3nt: TGTGCCAGCAGCCTCTCCGCTGGCGGGTACAATGAGCAGTTCTTC
CDR3aa: CASSLSAGGYNEQFF

abundance: NA
j_gene: TRBJ1-6
d_gene: NA
v_gene: TRBV7-9
CDR3nt: TGTGCCAGCAGCTTAGGTGGGGGAGGGGAACATTCACCCCTCCACTTT
CDR3aa: CASSLGGGGEHSPLHF

abundance: NA
j_gene: TRBJ2-1
d_gene: TRBD2
v_gene: TRBV3-1/TRBV3-2
CDR3nt: TGTGCCAGCAGCCAAGATCTGGCTAGCGGGACCCATGAGCAGTTCTTC
CDR3aa: CASSQDLASGTHEQFF

abundance: few
j_gene: TRBJ1-3
d_gene: NA
v_gene: TRBV20-1
CDR3nt: TGCAGTGCTAGAGATTCGGGTCCCGAGCATTTT
CDR3aa: CSARDSGPEHF

abundance: NA
j_gene: TRBJ1-2
d_gene: NA
v_gene: TRBV7-3
CDR3nt: TGTGCCAGCAGCTTAGGGCAGTTCTATGGCTACACCTTC
CDR3aa: CASSLGQFYGYTF

abundance: once
j_gene: TRBJ1-1
d_gene: NA
v_gene: TRBV3-1/TRBV3-2
CDR3nt: TGTGCCAGCAGTTCCCGGGACAAAGACACTGAAGCTTTCTTT
CDR3aa: CASSSRDKDTEAFF

abundance: NA
j_gene: TRBJ1-5
d_gene: TRBD1
v_gene: TRBV5-1
CDR3nt: TGCGCCAGCAGTACCGGGACAGAGCCCAATCAGCCCCAGCATTTT
CDR3aa: CASSTGTEPNQPQHF

abundance: few
j_gene: TRBJ1-1
d_gene: NA
v_gene: TRBV5-4
CDR3nt: TGTGCCAGCAGCTTAGGTGAGCGGAACACTGAAGCTTTCTTT
CDR3aa: CASSLGERNTEAFF

abundance: NA
j_gene: TRBJ2-7
d_gene: NA
v_gene: TRBV7-8
CDR3nt: TGTGCCAGCAGCAGGGGGCAGGCTAATGGACTAAGGGTTCAGCAGTACTTC
CDR3aa: CASSRGQANGLRVQQYF

abundance: NA
j_gene: TRBJ2-1
d_gene: NA
v_gene: TRBV24-1
CDR3nt: TGTGCCACCAGTGTAACAGACCCAGGGGCTGGCAATGAGCAGTTCTTC
CDR3aa: CATSVTDPGAGNEQFF

abundance: few
j_gene: TRBJ1-2
d_gene: NA
v_gene: TRBV9
CDR3nt: TGTGCCAGCAGCGTAGAGGAGGGAGGATGGGGCTACACCTTC
CDR3aa: CASSVEEGGWGYTF

abundance: NA
j_gene: TRBJ2-5
d_gene: TRBD1
v_gene: TRBV7-8
CDR3nt: TGTGCCAGCAGCAACTCTAACAGGGGGTCAGGAGAGACCCAGTACTTC
CDR3aa: CASSNSNRGSGETQYF

abundance: few
j_gene: TRBJ2-7
d_gene: TRBD2
v_gene: TRBV7-8
CDR3nt: TGTGCCAGCAGCTGGACTAGCGGGAGAGGCTACGAGCAGTACTTC
CDR3aa: CASSWTSGRGYEQYF

abundance: few
j_gene: TRBJ1-2
d_gene: TRBD1
v_gene: TRBV4-2
CDR3nt: TGTGCCAGCAGCCAAGGGGGGACAGGGCAAGAAGGCTACACCTTC
CDR3aa: CASSQGGTGQEGYTF

abundance: NA
j_gene: TRBJ1-2
d_gene: NA
v_gene: TRBV6-5
CDR3nt: TGTGCCAGCAGTCCGACTGACGGCGGCTACACCTTC
CDR3aa: CASSPTDGGYTF

abundance: once
j_gene: TRBJ1-2
d_gene: TRBD1
v_gene: TRBV30
CDR3nt: TGTGCCTGGAGTGTACTGGGCGGGACAGGGGTCAATGGCTACACCTTC
CDR3aa: CAWSVLGGTGVNGYTF

abundance: NA
j_gene: TRBJ1-2
d_gene: NA
v_gene: TRBV28
CDR3nt: TGTGCCAGCAGTTTAGAGGTTGGCGGCTACACCTTC
CDR3aa: CASSLEVGGYTF

abundance: NA
j_gene: TRBJ2-1
d_gene: NA
v_gene: TRBV21-1
CDR3nt: TGTGCCAGCGCACTAGCGGGTTACAATGAGCAGTTCTTC
CDR3aa: CASALAGYNEQFF

abundance: NA
j_gene: TRBJ1-4
d_gene: NA
v_gene: TRBV19
CDR3nt: TGTGCCAGTAGTAGGGACTCCGGGAGGAATGAAAAACTGTTTTTT
CDR3aa: CASSRDSGRNEKLFF

abundance: NA
j_gene: TRBJ2-7
d_gene: TRBD1
v_gene: TRBV5-4
CDR3nt: TGTGCCAGCAGCCCTGGGACAGGGCAGCAGTACTTC
CDR3aa: CASSPGTGQQYF

abundance: NA
j_gene: TRBJ1-2
d_gene: NA
v_gene: TRBV10-3
CDR3nt: TGTGCCATCAGTGACAAGGGGGACGGCTACACCTTC
CDR3aa: CAISDKGDGYTF

abundance: NA
j_gene: TRBJ2-7
d_gene: TRBD2
v_gene: TRBV6-6
CDR3nt: TGTGCCACCGGGGGGGGGCAGGGCAACGAGCAGTACTTC
CDR3aa: CATGGGQGNEQYF

abundance: NA
j_gene: TRBJ2-3
d_gene: NA
v_gene: TRBV27
CDR3nt: TGTGCCAGCCGGGGGACAGATACGCAGTATTTT
CDR3aa: CASRGTDTQYF

abundance: once
j_gene: TRBJ2-1
d_gene: TRBD1
v_gene: TRBV5-1
CDR3nt: TGCGCCAGCAGCGGCGGACAGGGGAGCAATGAGCAGTTCTTC
CDR3aa: CASSGGQGSNEQFF

abundance: NA
j_gene: TRBJ2-7
d_gene: TRBD2
v_gene: TRBV7-3
CDR3nt: TGTGCCAGCAGTTCCACTAGCGGCAGCTACGAGCAGTACTTC
CDR3aa: CASSSTSGSYEQYF

abundance: NA
j_gene: TRBJ2-1
d_gene: TRBD2
v_gene: TRBV4-1
CDR3nt: TGCGCCAGCAGCCGCTATCTAGCGGACAATGAGCAGTTCTTC
CDR3aa: CASSRYLADNEQFF

abundance: once
j_gene: TRBJ1-6
d_gene: TRBD1
v_gene: TRBV6-1
CDR3nt: TGTGCCAGCAGTGAAGCACGGGACAGGCGGAATTCACCCCTCCACTTT
CDR3aa: CASSEARDRRNSPLHF

abundance: once
j_gene: TRBJ2-1
d_gene: TRBD2
v_gene: TRBV4-1
CDR3nt: TGCGCCAGCAGCCTTTTGGGCGGGAGGTCTTCTGAGCAGTTCTTC
CDR3aa: CASSLLGGRSSEQFF